The clone carrying this TCR beta chain has more than one count but fewer than ten. Germline V gives CDR1 MGHDK, CDR2 SYGVNS. The V and J ends lost 7 bases and 6 bases, in that order; junction bases with no gene match: 11. The CDR3 contains 14 residues. A J-beta primer mix and a sample-barcoded 5' primer were used in a second PCR of roughly 7 to 12 cycles. From the 5' RACE reads, TCRdb called clonotypes with MiXCR, one entry per CDR3 protein. The table includes approximately 2,000,000 distinct CDR3 sequences, 30% to 40% detected once. This sample is drawn from a study of blood T cells in healthy people across ages.

Sequenced input: blood. The V gene is TRBV25-1, the J gene TRBJ1-2; 7 nucleotides line up with TRBD1. The clonotype was recovered from a human donor in good health. The CDR3 sequence: CASKRQGDPNGYTF. Here the CDR3 DNA reads TGTGCCAGCAAGAGACAGGGAGATCCCAATGGCTACACCTTC.